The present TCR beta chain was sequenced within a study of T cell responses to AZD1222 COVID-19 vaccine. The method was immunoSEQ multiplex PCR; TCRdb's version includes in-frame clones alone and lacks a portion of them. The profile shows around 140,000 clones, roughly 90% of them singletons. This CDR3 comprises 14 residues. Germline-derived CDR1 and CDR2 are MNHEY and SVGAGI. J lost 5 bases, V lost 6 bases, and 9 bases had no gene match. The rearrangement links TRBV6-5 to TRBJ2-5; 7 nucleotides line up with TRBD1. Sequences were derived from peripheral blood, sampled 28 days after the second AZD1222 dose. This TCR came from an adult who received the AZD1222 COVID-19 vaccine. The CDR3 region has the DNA TGTGCCAGCAGGCCGGCCAGGGGGTTTGAGACCCAGTACTTC. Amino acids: CASRPARGFETQYF.